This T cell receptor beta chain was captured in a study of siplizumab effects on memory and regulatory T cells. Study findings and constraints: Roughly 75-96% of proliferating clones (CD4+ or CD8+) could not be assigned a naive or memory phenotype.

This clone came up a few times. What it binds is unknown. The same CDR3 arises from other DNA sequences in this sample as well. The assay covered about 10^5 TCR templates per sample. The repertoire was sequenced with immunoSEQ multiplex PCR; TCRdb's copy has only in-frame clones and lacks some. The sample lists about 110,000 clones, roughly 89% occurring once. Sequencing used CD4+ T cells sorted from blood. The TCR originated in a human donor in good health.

As DNA, the CDR3 is TGTGCCAGCAGTCGTAACACTGAAGCTTTCTTT. Amino acids: CASSRNTEAFF. The rearrangement links TRBV6-5 to TRBJ1-1; D remains unclear. Germline V gene data show CDR1 as MNHEY and CDR2 as SVGAGI. The CDR3 is 11 amino acids. Trimming pared 5 bases from V and 2 bases from J, leaving 3 bases between.